This T cell receptor beta chain was recovered during a study of blood T cell repertoires in COVID-19. Background on the study: Samples taken during acute and convalescent COVID-19 were collected in the United States, Italy and Spain. PBMCs, B-cell-depleted T cells, or T cells provided the cDNA or gDNA that made up the material.

One Seattle source followed patients from active infection through their disease course. Trimming took 5 bases from V and 3 from J, leaving 14 bases between them. The germline gives CDR1 SEHNR, CDR2 FQNEAQ (reference sequence). The CDR3 contains 14 residues. Under the authors' procedure: Reference gene primer amplification gave nucleated cell count estimates. The repertoire was sequenced with immunoSEQ multiplex PCR; TCRdb's copy has only in-frame clones and lacks some. D and trimming were read from the DNA, whereas the V and J calls and clone size are those reported in that table. The sample holds around 310,000 clones, around 91% seen once.

The sequencing input was peripheral blood. This receptor was taken from a middle-aged woman with COVID-19, enrolled during active disease. The rearrangement joins TRBV7-9 to TRBJ2-7; D is possibly TRBD1 (6 bases). The CDR3 region is CASSRDTARYEQYF. The CDR3 DNA reads TGTGCCAGCAGCCGGGACACGGCGCGCTACGAGCAGTACTTC.